A single sample gave rise to the 23 T cell receptor beta chains below, sequenced in a study of cytomegalovirus exposure and HLA in healthy donors. This PCR relied on a set of 60 Vbeta primers and 13 Jbeta primers. TCRdb's copy holds only in-frame clones and misses some; the assay was immunoSEQ multiplex PCR. The sample holds over 150,000 clones, 68% seen once. Material for sequencing was PBMCs. Source of these receptors: a man aged 50-59 years in good health and CMV-seronegative.

The chain couples TRBV27 to TRBJ1-1; D is undetermined. Germline CDR1 reads MNHEY; CDR2 reads SMNVEV (reference sequence). V was cut by 4 bases and J by 0 bases, with 9 bases left in between. This CDR3 has 14 amino acids. The CDR3 coding sequence is TGTGCCAGCAGTTCTGGCCTCATGAACACTGAAGCTTTCTTT. Amino acids: CASSSGLMNTEAFF.

The CDR3 loop reads CASSGQGGSGANVLTF. The CDR3 DNA sequence: TGTGCCAGCAGCGGACAGGGGGGTTCTGGGGCCAACGTCCTGACTTTC. The chain couples TRBV5-5 to TRBJ2-6, with TRBD1 matching over 10 bases. The CDR3 is 16 residues long. CDR1 and CDR2 (germline): SGHKS, YYEKEE (reference sequence). The ends lost 4 bases at V and 1 base at J; junction bases unmatched: 2. Supplemented by reference TRBV5-5 and TRBJ2-6, the full variable domain reads DAGVTQSPTHLIKTRGQQVTLRCSPISGHKSVSWYQQVLGQGPQFIFQYYEKEERGRGNFPDRFSARQFPNYSSELNVNALLLGDSALYLCASSGQGGSGANVLTFGAGSRLTVL.

This chain joins TRBV19 and TRBJ2-4; TRBD1 matches 11 bases. The germline CDR1 and CDR2 sequences are LNHDA and SQIVND (reference sequence). The CDR3 extends over 16 amino acids. J lost 1 base, V lost 5 bases, and 4 bases had no gene match. Written as DNA, the CDR3 is TGTGCCAGTAGTCTACGGGACAGGGGGGCCAAAAACATTCAGTACTTC. Translated, it gives CASSLRDRGAKNIQYF.

The rearrangement links TRBV2 to TRBJ1-2; D unclear. V was cut by 2 bases and J by 8 bases, with 9 bases left in between. This CDR3 spans 12 amino acids. The germline gives CDR1 SNHLY, CDR2 FYNNEI. Written as DNA, the CDR3 is TGTGCCAGCAGTGAACGGAGCTCAGGCTACACCTTC. This encodes CASSERSSGYTF.

This chain links TRBV6-5 with TRBJ2-5, with D unresolved. Trimming left V 7 bases short and J 4 bases short, with 7 bases between. The CDR3 contains 11 residues. Germline V gene sequence: CDR1 MNHEY, CDR2 SVGAGI. CDR3 coding DNA: TGTGCCAGCACCTACGGAGAGACCCAGTACTTC. Amino acids: CASTYGETQYF.

The CDR3 nucleotides are TGTGCCAGCAGCGAATCCCGGGACAGGGGGAGGAGCAATCAGCCCCAGCATTTT. It specifies CASSESRDRGRSNQPQHF. This chain uses TRBV7-8 with TRBJ1-5, with 11 nucleotides matching TRBD1. In germline, CDR1 is SGHVS, CDR2 FQNEAQ. The length of the CDR3 is 18 residues. The V gene end was trimmed by 5 bases and the J gene end by 1 base; junction bases not matched to a gene: 10.

The V gene is TRBV28, the J gene TRBJ2-7, with 8 positions matching TRBD1. The CDR3 spans 15 residues. Germline-derived CDR1 and CDR2 are MDHEN and SYDVKM. The J segment lost 5 bases and the V segment lost 5 bases, leaving 11 bases of the junction unmatched. The CDR3 here is CASSKGDRGRHEQYF. The CDR3 bases are TGTGCCAGCAGTAAGGGAGACAGGGGTCGACACGAGCAGTACTTC.

The chain recombines TRBV4-1 with TRBJ2-3; 7 positions agree with TRBD1. The CDR3 contains 13 residues. Germline V gene data show CDR1 as MGHRA and CDR2 as YSYEKL. Trimming removed 2 bases from V and 7 bases from J; junction bases left unmatched: 3. The chain's CDR3 is CASSQTGAYTQYF. DNA for the CDR3: TGCGCCAGCAGCCAAACAGGGGCGTATACGCAGTATTTT.

This chain connects TRBV4-3 to TRBJ2-1; TRBD2 aligns across 8 bases. V shed 0 bases and J 4 bases; nucleotides not matched to a gene: 2. The CDR3 is 15 amino acids. Per germline, CDR1 LGHNA and CDR2 YSLEER. The CDR3 sequence: CASSQDIAGYNEQFF. CDR3 in DNA: TGCGCCAGCAGCCAAGATATAGCGGGGTACAATGAGCAGTTCTTC.

This chain connects TRBV9 to TRBJ1-2; TRBD1 matches 9 bases. V shed 0 bases, J shed 8 bases, and the junction held 11 bases outside the gene matches. This CDR3 has 16 residues. Germline CDR1 and CDR2: SGDLS and YYNGEE. CDR3 sequence reads: CASSVVGTGLRGGYTF. Written as DNA, the CDR3 is TGTGCCAGCAGCGTAGTTGGGACAGGGTTAAGGGGGGGCTACACCTTC.

The rearrangement links TRBV5-1 to TRBJ1-1, with D hard to call. The germline V gene has CDR1 SGHRS and CDR2 YFSETQ. V was pared by 0 bases and J by 8 bases, with 8 bases between. There are 12 residues in the CDR3. This chain's CDR3 is CASSLDGIEAFF. The CDR3, as DNA: TGCGCCAGCAGCTTGGACGGGATAGAAGCTTTCTTT.

The genes are TRBV5-1 and TRBJ1-1; 7 nucleotides match TRBD1. In germline, CDR1 is SGHRS, CDR2 YFSETQ. The CDR3 extends over 15 amino acids. With V trimmed by 5 bases and J by 5 bases, 12 bases remained unmatched. The CDR3 coding sequence is TGCGCCAGCAGAAGCCTCCTAGGGGGCAGGACTGAAGCTTTCTTT. It translates to CASRSLLGGRTEAFF. Variable domain in full (rest from reference TRBV5-1 and TRBJ1-1): KAGVTQTPRYLIKTRGQQVTLSCSPISGHRSVSWYQQTPGQGLQFLFEYFSETQRNKGNFPGRFSGRQFSNSRSEMNVSTLELGDSALYLCASRSLLGGRTEAFFGQGTRLTVV.

The chain joins TRBV2 to TRBJ2-3, with TRBD1 as a possible D gene (5 bases). The germline V gene encodes CDR1 SNHLY and CDR2 FYNNEI. The CDR3 spans 15 residues. The V end lost 2 bases, the J end lost 2 bases, and 11 bases lay between the germline ends. This CDR3 is CASSELVGVTDTQYF. The CDR3, as DNA: TGTGCCAGCAGTGAATTGGTAGGGGTCACAGATACGCAGTATTTT. The variable domain in full, with the rest retrieved from reference TRBV2 and TRBJ2-3, is EPEVTQTPSHQVTQMGQEVILRCVPISNHLYFYWYRQILGQKVEFLVSFYNNEISEKSEIFDDQFSVERPDGSNFTLKIRSTKLEDSAMYFCASSELVGVTDTQYFGPGTRLTVL.

The genes are TRBV5-1 and TRBJ1-2; 10 bases are a match to TRBD1. CDR3 length equals 15 residues. CDR1 is SGHRS and CDR2 is YFSETQ in the germline V gene. V was pared by 2 bases and J by 8 bases, with 9 bases of the junction left unmatched. The CDR3 DNA reads TGCGCCAGCAGCTTATCCCTGACAGGGGGCGAAGGCTACACCTTC. Residues: CASSLSLTGGEGYTF.

The J gene is TRBJ2-3, the V gene TRBV9; 13 positions match TRBD2. With V trimmed by 0 bases and J by 8 bases, 6 bases remained unmatched. The CDR3 runs 16 residues. Germline V gene data show CDR1 as SGDLS and CDR2 as YYNGEE. The CDR3 region has the DNA TGTGCCAGCAGCGTAGCGGGACTAGCGGGGATAGGTACGCAGTATTTT. It is translated as CASSVAGLAGIGTQYF.

The V and J genes are TRBV10-3 and TRBJ2-3; possible D gene TRBD2, 7 bases. CDR3 length: 19 amino acids. The germline gives CDR1 ENHRY, CDR2 SYGVKD. V lost 5 bases, J lost 0 bases, and 24 bases lay in between. DNA of the CDR3: TGTGCCATCAGTAGCGCGAACTTCGAGGGGGGGTCCAGCACAGATACGCAGTATTTT. This translates into CAISSANFEGGSSTDTQYF.

This chain joins TRBV5-4 and TRBJ2-6; D is unclear. This CDR3 contains 15 residues. CDR1 is SGHNT and CDR2 is YYREEE in the germline V gene (reference sequence). V was pared by 4 bases and J by 2 bases, with 10 bases between. CDR3 protein: CASSPRRPGANVLTF. CDR3 sequence (DNA): TGTGCCAGCAGCCCCCGCAGGCCTGGGGCCAACGTCCTGACTTTC.

Regarding this clone: In this CDR3 the conserved last residue, phenylalanine or tryptophan, is missing, so a read error is likely. The DNA is left out, because the CDR3 cannot be placed on it with certainty; the CDR3 is given as TCRdb lists it. This rearrangement joins TRBV21-1 to TRBJ1-2. TRBV21-1 counts as a pseudogene. The CDR3 is 11 residues long, counting both termini. Here the CDR3 reads CASSPSGGVPS.

V gene TRBV5-1 combines with J gene TRBJ1-6, with a possible D match to TRBD1 (6 bases). The CDR3 spans 16 residues. Trimming cost V 3 bases and J 9 bases, with 19 bases left between them. Per germline, CDR1 SGHRS and CDR2 YFSETQ. CDR3 nucleotides: TGCGCCAGCAGCTCCTTTCCAGGGGAATTCGGTTCACCCCTCCACTTT. Translated: CASSSFPGEFGSPLHF.

The V gene is TRBV5-1, the J gene TRBJ1-3; no reliable D call. The CDR3 runs 16 residues. CDR1 and CDR2 (germline): SGHRS, YFSETQ. The V and J ends lost 4 bases and 0 bases respectively, with 14 bases between them. The CDR3 loop reads CASSQRVGSSGNTIYF. As DNA, the CDR3 is TGCGCCAGCAGCCAAAGAGTGGGGAGCTCTGGAAACACCATATATTTT.

This rearrangement joins TRBV6-1 to TRBJ2-5; maybe TRBD2 (6 bases). Between the trimmed V and J ends, which lost 4 bases and 3 bases, there was a span of 12 bases. From germline, CDR1 is MNHNS and CDR2 SASEGT. The CDR3 runs 14 residues. The CDR3 region has the DNA TGTGCCAGCAGTGTAGGAGGGACCAAAGAGACCCAGTACTTC. Translation gives CASSVGGTKETQYF.

V usage is TRBV20-1 and J usage is TRBJ1-1; D is ambiguous. The length of the CDR3 is 11 residues. V was cut by 3 bases and J by 7 bases, with 9 bases left in between. CDR1 is DFQATT, CDR2 SNEGSKA, per germline (reference sequence). The CDR3 spells CSARGTNEAFF. The CDR3 DNA follows: TGCAGTGCTAGGGGTACTAATGAAGCTTTCTTT.

The V gene is TRBV28, the J gene TRBJ1-5; 8 bases fit TRBD1. Germline V gene sequence: CDR1 MDHEN, CDR2 SYDVKM. This CDR3 has 14 amino acids. J was trimmed by 3 bases and V by 10 bases; bases with no gene match: 8. The CDR3 is CATGGSVSNQPQHF. As DNA, the CDR3 is TGTGCCACAGGGGGCTCGGTATCCAATCAGCCCCAGCATTTT.